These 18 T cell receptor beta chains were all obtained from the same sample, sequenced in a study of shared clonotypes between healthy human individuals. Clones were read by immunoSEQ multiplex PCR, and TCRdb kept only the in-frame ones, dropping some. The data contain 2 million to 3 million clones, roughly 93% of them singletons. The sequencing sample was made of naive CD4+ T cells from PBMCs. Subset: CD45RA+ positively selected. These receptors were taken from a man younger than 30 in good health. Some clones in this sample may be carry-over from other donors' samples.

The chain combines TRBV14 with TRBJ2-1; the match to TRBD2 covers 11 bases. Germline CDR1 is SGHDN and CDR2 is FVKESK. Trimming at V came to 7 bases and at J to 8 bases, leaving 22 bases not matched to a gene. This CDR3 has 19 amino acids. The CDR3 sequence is CASNSLITLAGGPSDEQFF. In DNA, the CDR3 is TGTGCCAGCAACTCATTGATCACCCTAGCGGGAGGACCTAGCGATGAGCAGTTCTTC.

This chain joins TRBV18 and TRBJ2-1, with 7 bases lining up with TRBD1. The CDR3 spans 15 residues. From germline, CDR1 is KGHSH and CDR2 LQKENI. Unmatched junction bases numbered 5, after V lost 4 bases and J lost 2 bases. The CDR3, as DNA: TGTGCCAGCTCACTGAACAGGGGCCCCTACAATGAGCAGTTCTTC. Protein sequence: CASSLNRGPYNEQFF.

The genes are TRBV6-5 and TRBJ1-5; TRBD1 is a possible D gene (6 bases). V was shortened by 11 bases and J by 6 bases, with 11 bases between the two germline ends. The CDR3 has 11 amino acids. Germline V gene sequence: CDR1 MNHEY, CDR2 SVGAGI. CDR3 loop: CASGDAQPQHF. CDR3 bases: TGTGCCTCAGGGGATGCTCAGCCCCAGCATTTT.

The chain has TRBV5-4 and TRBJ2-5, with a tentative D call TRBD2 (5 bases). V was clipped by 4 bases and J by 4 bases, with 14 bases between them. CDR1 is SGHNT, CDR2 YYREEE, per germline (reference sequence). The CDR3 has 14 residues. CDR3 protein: CASSNPGGSETQYF. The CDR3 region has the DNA TGTGCCAGCAGCAACCCCGGCGGGTCAGAGACCCAGTACTTC.

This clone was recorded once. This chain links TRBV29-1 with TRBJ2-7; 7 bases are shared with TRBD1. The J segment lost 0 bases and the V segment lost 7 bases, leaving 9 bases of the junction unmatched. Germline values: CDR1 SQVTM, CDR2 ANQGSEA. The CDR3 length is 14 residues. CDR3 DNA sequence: TGCAGCGCCGAAGCCGGGACAGCCTCCTACGAGCAGTACTTC. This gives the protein CSAEAGTASYEQYF.

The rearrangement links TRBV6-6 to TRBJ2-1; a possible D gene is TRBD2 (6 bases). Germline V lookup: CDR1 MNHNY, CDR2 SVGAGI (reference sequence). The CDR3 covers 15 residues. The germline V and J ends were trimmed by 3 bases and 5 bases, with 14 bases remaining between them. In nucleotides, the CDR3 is TGTGCCAGCAGTTATACTCGGGAGTCGAACAATGAGCAGTTCTTC. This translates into CASSYTRESNNEQFF.

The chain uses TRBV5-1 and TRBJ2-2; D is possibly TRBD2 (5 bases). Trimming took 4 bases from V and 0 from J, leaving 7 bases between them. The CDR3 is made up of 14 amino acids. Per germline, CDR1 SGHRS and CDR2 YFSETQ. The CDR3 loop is CASSNGANTGELFF. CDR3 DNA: TGCGCCAGCAGCAACGGGGCGAACACCGGGGAGCTGTTTTTT.

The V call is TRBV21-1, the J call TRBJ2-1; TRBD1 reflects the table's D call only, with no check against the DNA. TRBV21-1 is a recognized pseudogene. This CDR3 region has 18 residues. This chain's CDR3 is CASSKVVRRGTAINEQFF. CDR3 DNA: TGTGCCAGCAGCAAAGTCGTGAGAAGGGGGACAGCAATCAATGAGCAGTTCTTC.

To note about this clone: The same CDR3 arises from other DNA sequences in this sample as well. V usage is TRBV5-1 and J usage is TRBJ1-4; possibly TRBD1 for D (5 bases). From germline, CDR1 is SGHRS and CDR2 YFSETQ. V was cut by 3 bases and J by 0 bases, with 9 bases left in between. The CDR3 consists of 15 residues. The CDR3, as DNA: TGCGCCAGCAGCTCGGGGCGAACAACTAATGAAAAACTGTTTTTT. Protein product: CASSSGRTTNEKLFF.

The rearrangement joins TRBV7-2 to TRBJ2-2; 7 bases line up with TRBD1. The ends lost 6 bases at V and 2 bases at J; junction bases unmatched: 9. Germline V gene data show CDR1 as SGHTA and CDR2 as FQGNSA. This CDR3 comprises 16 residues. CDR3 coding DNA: TGTGCCAGCAGAGACCCCCGGGACAGAAACACCGGGGAGCTGTTTTTT. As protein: CASRDPRDRNTGELFF.

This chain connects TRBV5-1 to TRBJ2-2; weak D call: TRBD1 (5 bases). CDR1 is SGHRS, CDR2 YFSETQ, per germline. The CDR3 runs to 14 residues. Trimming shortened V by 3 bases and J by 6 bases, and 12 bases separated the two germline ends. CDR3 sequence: CASSWSSGPGELFF. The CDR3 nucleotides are TGCGCCAGCAGCTGGTCGTCAGGGCCCGGGGAGCTGTTTTTT.

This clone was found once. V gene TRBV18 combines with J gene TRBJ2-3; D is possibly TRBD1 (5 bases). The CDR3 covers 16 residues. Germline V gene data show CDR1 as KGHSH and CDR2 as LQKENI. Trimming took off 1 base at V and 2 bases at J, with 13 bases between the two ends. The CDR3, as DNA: TGTGCCAGCTCACCACGGGTGAAAGGGGTCACAGATACGCAGTATTTT. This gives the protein CASSPRVKGVTDTQYF.

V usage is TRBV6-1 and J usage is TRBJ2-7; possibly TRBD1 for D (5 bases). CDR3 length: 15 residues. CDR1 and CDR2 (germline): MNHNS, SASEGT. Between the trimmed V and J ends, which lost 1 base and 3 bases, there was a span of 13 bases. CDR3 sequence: CASSEVGTGYYEQYF. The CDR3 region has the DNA TGTGCCAGCAGTGAAGTAGGTACAGGCTACTACGAGCAGTACTTC.

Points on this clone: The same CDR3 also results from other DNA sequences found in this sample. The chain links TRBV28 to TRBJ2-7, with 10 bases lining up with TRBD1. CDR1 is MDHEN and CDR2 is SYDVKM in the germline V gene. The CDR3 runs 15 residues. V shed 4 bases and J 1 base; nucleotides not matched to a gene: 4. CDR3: CASSSPGQGSYEQYF. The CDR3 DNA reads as TGTGCCAGCAGTTCCCCGGGACAGGGGTCCTACGAGCAGTACTTC.

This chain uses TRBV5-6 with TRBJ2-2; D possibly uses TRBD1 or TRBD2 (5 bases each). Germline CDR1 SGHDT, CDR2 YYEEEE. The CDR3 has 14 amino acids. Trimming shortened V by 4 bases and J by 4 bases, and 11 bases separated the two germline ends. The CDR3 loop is CASSLRDGTGELFF. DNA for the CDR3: TGTGCCAGCAGCCTTAGGGACGGCACCGGGGAGCTGTTTTTT.

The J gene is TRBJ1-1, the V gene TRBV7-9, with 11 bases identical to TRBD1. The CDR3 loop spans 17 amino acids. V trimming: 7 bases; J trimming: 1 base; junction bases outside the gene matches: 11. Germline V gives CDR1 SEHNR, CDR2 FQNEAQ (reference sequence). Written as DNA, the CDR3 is TGTGCCAGCAAATCTTCCGGGACAGGGGGTCCGAACACTGAAGCTTTCTTT. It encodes CASKSSGTGGPNTEAFF.

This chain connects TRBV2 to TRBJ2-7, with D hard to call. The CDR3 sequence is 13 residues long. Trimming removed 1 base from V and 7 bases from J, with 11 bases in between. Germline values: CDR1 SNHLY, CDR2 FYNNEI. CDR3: CASSEVDTGEQYF. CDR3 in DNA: TGTGCCAGCAGTGAAGTTGATACGGGTGAGCAGTACTTC.

The CDR3 here is CASSFRRQGDIQYF. CDR3 nucleotides: TGTGCCAGCAGCTTCCGCCGACAGGGGGACATTCAGTACTTC. The chain couples TRBV7-2 to TRBJ2-4, with 9 positions matching TRBD1. The CDR3 length is 14 residues. Per germline, CDR1 SGHTA and CDR2 FQGNSA. Losses at the gene ends were 3 bases for V and 8 bases for J; bases not matched to a gene: 5.